This T cell receptor beta chain was sequenced for a study of response to subunit inactivated influenza vaccine. The study's findings and limits: The study's authors posited that every seasonal influenza vaccination enlists few new T cells.

In TCRdb, the RT-PCR reads were re-called with MiXCR into one record per CDR3 protein. The repertoire includes about 480,000 distinct CDR3 sequences, about 10% of them detected once, and more than 10% sits in the top ten. This clonotype was recorded once. No antigen is known for it. Germline CDR1 MDHEN, CDR2 SYDVKM. The CDR3 runs to 17 residues. V was trimmed by 3 bases and J by 0 bases, leaving 16 bases between them. This receptor was identified in a man aged 50-60 years who received an inactivated influenza vaccine. J is TRBJ2-3 and V is TRBV28, with no clear D. This specimen consisted of PBMCs from blood, obtained about 6 weeks after vaccination. The CDR3 reads CASSFYMGSYSTDTQYF. Here the CDR3 DNA reads TGTGCCAGCAGTTTTTATATGGGGTCGTATAGCACAGATACGCAGTATTTT.